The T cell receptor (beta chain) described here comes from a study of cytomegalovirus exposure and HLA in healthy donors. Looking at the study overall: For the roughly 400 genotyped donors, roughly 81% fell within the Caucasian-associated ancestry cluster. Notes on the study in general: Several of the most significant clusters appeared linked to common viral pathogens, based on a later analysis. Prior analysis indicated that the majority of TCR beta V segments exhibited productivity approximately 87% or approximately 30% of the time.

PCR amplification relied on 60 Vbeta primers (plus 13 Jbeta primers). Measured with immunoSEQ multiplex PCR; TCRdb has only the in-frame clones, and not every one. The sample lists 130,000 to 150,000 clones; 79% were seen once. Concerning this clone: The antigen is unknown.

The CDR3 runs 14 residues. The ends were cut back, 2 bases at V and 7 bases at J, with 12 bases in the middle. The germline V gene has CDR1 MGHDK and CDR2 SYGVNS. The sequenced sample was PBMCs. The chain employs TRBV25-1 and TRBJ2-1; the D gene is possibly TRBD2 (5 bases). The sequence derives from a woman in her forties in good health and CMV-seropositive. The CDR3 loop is CASSESGLANEQFF. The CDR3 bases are TGTGCCAGCAGTGAAAGTGGACTGGCAAATGAGCAGTTCTTC. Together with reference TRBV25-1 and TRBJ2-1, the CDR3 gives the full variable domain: EADIYQTPRYLVIGTGKKITLECSQTMGHDKMYWYQQDPGMELHLIHYSYGVNSTEKGDLSSESTVSRIRTEHFPLTLESARPSHTSQYLCASSESGLANEQFFGPGTRLTVL.